This is a list of T cell receptor beta chains from one sample in a study of PD-1 blockade in classical Hodgkin lymphoma. The table came from immunoSEQ multiplex PCR; TCRdb's copy has only in-frame clones and leaves some out. The sample includes about 39,000 clones, just over 75% of them seen just once. Sequencing was performed on peripheral blood mononuclear cells (PBMCs), taken before the fourth cycle of nivolumab. These receptors originate from a human donor with classical Hodgkin lymphoma. The CDR3 runs from the conserved cysteine through the conserved F or W. A D gene is named only where the DNA matches it firmly. Size is omitted from some rows. Given values are once, few, many or a class for expanded clones.

v_call	clone_size	j_call	d_call	cdr3_aa	cdr3_nt
TRBV7-8	few	TRBJ2-5	TRBD2	CASSSRTSGGETQYF	TGTGCCAGCAGCTCGAGGACTAGCGGGGGAGAGACCCAGTACTTC
TRBV19	-	TRBJ1-4	-	CASTNLAAYEKLFF	TGTGCCAGTACCAATTTGGCAGCCTATGAAAAACTGTTTTTT
TRBV6-6	-	TRBJ1-3	-	CASSSNSPPYNTIYF	TGTGCCAGCAGTTCCAACAGCCCCCCGTACAACACCATATATTTT
TRBV18	-	TRBJ1-1	TRBD1	CASSPSARGSNTEAFF	TGTGCCAGCTCACCCTCGGCCAGGGGGTCCAACACTGAAGCTTTCTTT
TRBV2	few	TRBJ2-3	-	CASSETPDTQYF	TGTGCCAGCAGTGAAACCCCGGATACGCAGTATTTT
TRBV18	-	TRBJ2-1	-	CASSRVRGGKYNEQFF	TGTGCCAGCTCACGCGTCAGGGGAGGTAAATACAATGAGCAGTTCTTC
TRBV23-1	-	TRBJ1-3	-	CASSQSWSGNTIYF	TGCGCCAGCAGTCAATCATGGAGCGGAAACACCATATATTTT
TRBV18	few	TRBJ2-7	-	CASSPRGGSGEQYF	TGTGCCAGCTCACCACGTGGGGGGTCGGGCGAGCAGTACTTC
TRBV5-1	-	TRBJ1-2	-	CASSSDAGSNYGYTF	TGCGCCAGCAGCTCGGACGCAGGGTCTAACTATGGCTACACCTTC
TRBV2	-	TRBJ1-6	-	CASSLDRISSYNSPLHF	TGTGCCAGCAGTTTAGACAGAATCAGCTCCTATAATTCACCCCTCCACTTT
TRBV4-1	-	TRBJ2-5	TRBD2	CASSQEGPGGPNPRETQYF	TGCGCCAGCAGCCAAGAAGGCCCGGGGGGGCCCAACCCACGGGAGACCCAGTACTTC
TRBV7-2	once	TRBJ1-5	-	CASSLNRAGARPQHF	TGTGCCAGCAGCTTAAATAGGGCAGGCGCTCGGCCCCAGCATTTT
TRBV10-1	-	TRBJ1-1	-	CASSNPMNTEAFF	TGCGCCAGCAGCAACCCTATGAACACTGAAGCTTTCTTT